This T cell receptor beta chain came from a study of shared clonotypes between healthy human individuals. Study observations and caveats: Rarefaction exposed incomplete sorted-subset sequencing despite large depth.

Replicate PCRs for sorted subsets used 200 to 250 ng DNA; this equaled tens of thousands of T cell genomes. Assay: immunoSEQ multiplex PCR; the TCRdb copy retains only in-frame clones and omits some. The sample carries roughly 760,000 clones, approximately 79% recorded once. CDR1 and CDR2 (germline): SNHLY, FYNNEI. The CDR3 length is 14 residues. V was cut by 3 bases and J by 6 bases, with 12 bases left in between. About this clone: The antigen remains undetermined.

Sequencing was carried out using memory CD4+ T cells sorted from blood. Subset: CD45RA-negative fraction. V and J are TRBV2 and TRBJ1-5; possible D gene TRBD1, 5 bases. The receptor was derived from a woman in her twenties or thirties in good health. CDR3 coding DNA: TGTGCCAGCAGTGACAGGGTAATTCCTCAGCCCCAGCATTTT. This encodes CASSDRVIPQPQHF.